The next 32 T cell receptor beta chains were all read from a single sample in a study of T-cell reconstitution after alpha-beta-depleted transplantation in children. A library of TCRbeta sequences, prepared with unique molecular identifiers, was generated. TCRdb processed the PCR reads anew with MiXCR; each CDR3 protein has one entry. The table has 530,000 or so distinct CDR3 sequences, 20% to 30% seen once. Material: PBMCs, obtained before TCRalphabeta/CD19-depleted stem cell transplant. The origin of the receptors is a boy younger than two with Wiskott-Aldrich syndrome, due to receive a stem cell transplant.

This clonotype was seen a few times. This chain links TRBV27 with TRBJ2-6; D possibly corresponds to TRBD1 (5 bases). The V end was cut by 2 bases, the J end by 2 bases, with 16 bases between. The CDR3 runs 18 residues. Germline CDR1 is MNHEY and CDR2 is SMNVEV (reference sequence). The CDR3 region has the DNA TGTGCCAGCAGTTTAAGACAGAGGTGGTTAGCTGGGGCCAACGTCCTGACTTTC. It yields the protein CASSLRQRWLAGANVLTF.

This clonotype was seen once. J is TRBJ2-7 and V is TRBV5-1, with a weak D call TRBD2 (6 bases). Between the trimmed V and J ends, which lost 0 bases and 0 bases, there was a span of 13 bases. The CDR3 totals 16 residues. The germline V gene encodes CDR1 SGHRS and CDR2 YFSETQ. The CDR3 sequence: CASSLDRESSSYEQYF. CDR3 sequence (DNA): TGCGCCAGCAGCTTGGACCGGGAGTCTAGCTCCTACGAGCAGTACTTC.

J is TRBJ2-3 and V is TRBV5-1; 9 bases fit TRBD2. Germline V gene data show CDR1 as SGHRS and CDR2 as YFSETQ. V lost 7 bases to trimming and J lost 8 bases; unmatched junction nucleotides: 8. The CDR3 contains 13 residues. The CDR3 DNA sequence: TGCGCCAGCGGGCGGGAGGGCCTGAGTACGCAGTATTTT. The encoded protein is CASGREGLSTQYF.

The sample holds many counts of this clonotype. The genes are TRBV5-1 and TRBJ2-1; 12 bases fit TRBD2. CDR1 is SGHRS, CDR2 YFSETQ, per germline. V lost 5 bases, J lost 0 bases, and 3 bases stayed unmatched. This CDR3 is built from 16 residues. The CDR3 bases are TGCGCCAGCAGGAGGACTAGCGGGATCTCCTACAATGAGCAGTTCTTC. Translated, it gives CASRRTSGISYNEQFF.

This clonotype turned up a few times. This chain links TRBV20-1 with TRBJ2-1; perhaps TRBD2 as D (6 bases). Germline-derived CDR1 and CDR2 are DFQATT and SNEGSKA (reference sequence). This CDR3 has 14 amino acids. V gave up 3 bases and J gave up 3 bases, with 12 bases separating them. This CDR3 reads CSASPSAIYNEQFF. CDR3 coding DNA: TGCAGTGCTAGTCCTAGCGCCATCTACAATGAGCAGTTCTTC.

This clonotype was counted only a few times. This chain uses TRBV5-1 with TRBJ1-1; no firm D call. This CDR3 has 14 residues. With 1 base removed from V and 1 base from J, the gap between germline ends came to 8 bases. CDR1 is SGHRS and CDR2 is YFSETQ in the germline V gene. CDR3 coding DNA: TGCGCCAGCAGCTTGTTATGGGGGAACACTGAAGCTTTCTTT. Amino acids: CASSLLWGNTEAFF.

In its sample, this clonotype was seen a few times. The chain has TRBV10-3 and TRBJ2-2, with D hard to call. From germline, CDR1 is ENHRY and CDR2 SYGVKD. The CDR3 runs to 15 residues. V was trimmed by 6 bases and J by 6 bases, leaving 17 bases between them. The CDR3: CAIRSTAPAAGELFF. CDR3 DNA sequence: TGTGCCATCAGATCGACTGCCCCTGCGGCCGGGGAGCTGTTTTTT.

This clonotype appeared a few times. The J gene is TRBJ2-3, the V gene TRBV12-3 or TRBV12-4; no clear D gene. Trimming pared 4 bases from V and 7 bases from J, leaving 9 bases between. The CDR3 runs 12 residues. CDR3 sequence (DNA): TGTGCCAGCAGTTCAGAAGGATATACGCAGTATTTT. Translated: CASSSEGYTQYF.

The genes are TRBV4-1 and TRBJ2-1; 9 bases fit TRBD2. The V segment lost 0 bases and the J segment 13 bases; nucleotides outside the gene matches: 16. The CDR3 sequence is 17 residues long. The germline CDR1 and CDR2 sequences are MGHRA and YSYEKL. The CDR3 loop reads CASSQESASGKSNPQFF. CDR3 DNA sequence: TGCGCCAGCAGCCAAGAAAGTGCTAGCGGGAAATCTAACCCTCAGTTCTTC.

V usage is TRBV7-3 and J usage is TRBJ2-5; the D is unclear. The CDR3 has 12 amino acids. V was pared by 10 bases and J by 3 bases, with 12 bases between. Germline values: CDR1 SGHTA, CDR2 FQGTGA. Here the CDR3 reads CANTSTKETQYF. In DNA form, the CDR3 reads TGTGCCAACACGTCTACGAAAGAGACCCAGTACTTC.

J is TRBJ2-5 and V is TRBV15; tentatively, D is TRBD1 (5 bases). V was clipped by 4 bases and J by 1 base, with 7 bases between them. CDR1 and CDR2 (germline): LNHNV, YYDKDF (reference sequence). This CDR3 is 13 amino acids long. DNA of the CDR3: TGTGCCACCAGCACGGACATCCAAGAGACCCAGTACTTC. The encoded protein is CATSTDIQETQYF. The full variable domain, in which reference TRBV15 and TRBJ2-5 provide the parts outside the CDR3, is DAMVIQNPRYQVTQFGKPVTLSCSQTLNHNVMYWYQQKSSQAPKLLFHYYDKDFNNEADTPDNFQSRRPNTSFCFLDIRSPGLGDTAMYLCATSTDIQETQYFGPGTRLLVL.

This clonotype was picked up a small number of times. The chain joins TRBV21-1 to TRBJ1-1. TRBV21-1 is described as a pseudogene. This CDR3 is built from 14 residues. The CDR3 loop is CASSLGPGYTEAFF. DNA for the CDR3: TGTGCCAGCAGCTTAGGCCCGGGCTACACTGAAGCTTTCTTT.

V and J are TRBV18 and TRBJ2-2, with TRBD2 matching over 14 bases. Germline CDR1 KGHSH, CDR2 LQKENI. There are 19 residues in the CDR3. V trimming: 3 bases; J trimming: 4 bases; junction bases outside the gene matches: 10. The DNA of the CDR3 is TGTGCCAGCTCACCGCTCCCCGGGACTAGCGGGAGTAGCACCGGGGAGCTGTTTTTT. Residues: CASSPLPGTSGSSTGELFF. The variable domain in full, completed from reference TRBV18 and TRBJ2-2, reads NAGVMQNPRHLVRRRGQEARLRCSPMKGHSHVYWYRQLPEEGLKFMVYLQKENIIDESGMPKERFSAEFPKEGPSILRIQQVVRGDSAAYFCASSPLPGTSGSSTGELFFGEGSRLTVL.

This clonotype has just one count. The CDR3 end shows no conserved phenylalanine or tryptophan, and so a read error is likely. The chain links TRBV5-1 to TRBJ1-1; D gene ambiguous. From germline, CDR1 is SGHRS and CDR2 YFSETQ. The CDR3 sequence is 15 residues long. Trimming cost V 0 bases and J 4 bases, with 13 bases left between them. The CDR3 loop is CASSLEGSGVTEAFI. In DNA, the CDR3 is TGCGCCAGCAGCTTGGAAGGGTCGGGAGTCACTGAAGCTTTCATT.

The sample holds a few counts of this clonotype. The chain combines TRBV20-1 with TRBJ2-7, with D tentatively TRBD1 (6 bases). Per germline, CDR1 DFQATT and CDR2 SNEGSKA (reference sequence). This CDR3 spans 15 amino acids. V was cut by 1 base and J by 6 bases, with 19 bases left in between. Here the CDR3 reads CSARGIVVRDIEQYF. For the CDR3, the DNA is TGCAGTGCTAGAGGCATCGTGGTTCGGGACATCGAGCAGTACTTC.

V is TRBV4-2 and J is TRBJ2-2, with a tentative D call TRBD2 (6 bases). Per the germline V gene, CDR1 is LGHNA and CDR2 is YNFKEQ. The V gene lost 0 bases and the J gene lost 7 bases, with 12 bases spanning the gap. The CDR3 covers 15 residues. The CDR3 loop reads CASSQDHRGGGELFF. CDR3 in DNA: TGTGCCAGCAGCCAAGATCACCGGGGAGGCGGGGAGCTGTTTTTT.

This clonotype turned up a few times. This rearrangement joins TRBV21-1 to TRBJ2-1; the D segment call TRBD2 is taken from the table without a DNA check. TRBV21-1 is recorded as a pseudogene. The CDR3 has 18 residues. CDR3 region: CASSKPLTSGTSYNEQFF. In DNA form, the CDR3 reads TGTGCCAGCAGCAAACCGTTGACTAGCGGGACCTCCTACAATGAGCAGTTCTTC.

The rearrangement uses TRBV7-6 and TRBJ2-7; 7 nucleotides line up with TRBD2. The trim removed 5 bases at V and 1 base at J, leaving 8 bases unmatched. CDR3 length: 15 residues. The germline gives CDR1 SGHVS, CDR2 FNYEAQ. CDR3 sequence (DNA): TGTGCCAGCAGCCCATCGGCTAGCGGATCCTACGAGCAGTACTTC. This gives the protein CASSPSASGSYEQYF.

The chain links TRBV6-5 to TRBJ2-7, with a tentative D call TRBD1 (5 bases). The CDR3 sequence is 14 residues long. Germline lookup yields CDR1 MNHEY and CDR2 SVGAGI. The V and J ends lost 2 bases and 6 bases respectively, with 14 bases between them. The CDR3 nucleotides are TGTGCCAGCAGTTACGTTCAGGGCTCGACCGAGCAGTACTTC. This sequence encodes CASSYVQGSTEQYF.

This clonotype was seen only a few times. The chain has TRBV10-3 and TRBJ2-5, with D perhaps TRBD1 (6 bases). There are 13 residues in the CDR3. Between the trimmed V and J ends, which lost 5 bases and 5 bases, there was a span of 12 bases. CDR1 and CDR2 from the germline V gene are ENHRY and SYGVKD. The CDR3 DNA sequence: TGTGCCATCAGTACACAGGGTGGCGAGACCCAGTACTTC. This sequence encodes CAISTQGGETQYF.

V usage is TRBV3-1 and J usage is TRBJ2-7, with a tentative D call TRBD2 (5 bases). Trimming pared 1 base from V and 6 bases from J, leaving 10 bases between. Germline V gives CDR1 LGHDT, CDR2 YNNKEL (reference sequence). The CDR3 covers 13 residues. In DNA form, the CDR3 reads TGTGCCAGCAGCCAAGTCCGGGGTGGCGAGCAGTACTTC. Translating gives CASSQVRGGEQYF.

The V call is TRBV28, the J call TRBJ2-1, with 9 nucleotides matching TRBD2. The germline gives CDR1 MDHEN, CDR2 SYDVKM. CDR3 length equals 17 residues. V trimming: 7 bases; J trimming: 2 bases; junction bases outside the gene matches: 12. The chain's CDR3 is CASMEGISGSTYNEQFF. Written as DNA, the CDR3 is TGTGCCAGCATGGAGGGGATTAGCGGGAGTACCTACAATGAGCAGTTCTTC.

The chain couples TRBV29-1 to TRBJ2-3; D may match TRBD1 or TRBD2 (5 bases each). Germline V gene lookup returns CDR1 SQVTM and CDR2 ANQGSEA. Trimming took off 6 bases at V and 2 bases at J, with 15 bases between the two ends. The CDR3 totals 14 residues. The CDR3 nucleotides are TGCAGCGTCCCGTTGAGGGACCCCACAGATACGCAGTATTTT. Its translation: CSVPLRDPTDTQYF.

V is TRBV15 and J is TRBJ2-1; TRBD2 agrees at 9 bases. Germline CDR1 is LNHNV and CDR2 is YYDKDF (reference sequence). The ends lost 1 base at V and 9 bases at J; junction bases unmatched: 4. The CDR3 contains 14 residues. As DNA, the CDR3 is TGTGCCACCAGCAGAGGCAATAGCGGGGGTGAGCAGTTCTTC. Amino acids: CATSRGNSGGEQFF. The whole variable domain, remainder taken from reference TRBV15 and TRBJ2-1, is DAMVIQNPRYQVTQFGKPVTLSCSQTLNHNVMYWYQQKSSQAPKLLFHYYDKDFNNEADTPDNFQSRRPNTSFCFLDIRSPGLGDTAMYLCATSRGNSGGEQFFGPGTRLTVL.

This clonotype came up a few times. V usage is TRBV27 and J usage is TRBJ1-1; D gene ambiguous. Germline CDR1 reads MNHEY; CDR2 reads SMNVEV (reference sequence). This CDR3 has 14 amino acids. V lost 3 bases, J lost 5 bases, and 13 bases lay in between. The CDR3 DNA reads TGTGCCAGCAGTTTCCTTAGGAAAGGTACTGAAGCTTTCTTT. Translated, it gives CASSFLRKGTEAFF.

This chain connects TRBV20-1 to TRBJ2-7; D possibly matches TRBD1 or TRBD2 (5 bases each). The germline gives CDR1 DFQATT, CDR2 SNEGSKA (reference sequence). Trimming stripped 1 base from V and 5 bases from J, with 15 bases between. This CDR3 is built from 14 residues. CDR3 residues: CSARAGTRTHEQYF. In nucleotides, the CDR3 is TGCAGTGCTAGAGCCGGGACCCGAACACACGAGCAGTACTTC.

This rearrangement joins TRBV29-1 to TRBJ2-7; TRBD2 matches 12 bases. V lost 4 bases and J lost 2; bases outside the gene matches: 0. This CDR3 is built from 13 residues. Germline assignment: CDR1 SQVTM and CDR2 ANQGSEA. CDR3 DNA: TGCAGCGTTGGGACTAGCGGGGCCTACGAGCAGTACTTC. It codes for CSVGTSGAYEQYF.

V and J are TRBV5-4 and TRBJ1-6; D uncertain. CDR1 SGHNT and CDR2 YYREEE come from the germline V gene (reference sequence). Deletions cut 3 bases from V and 5 bases from J, with 9 bases between. CDR3 length equals 14 residues. The CDR3 sequence is CASSSGRNNSPLHF. The CDR3 region has the DNA TGTGCCAGCAGCTCTGGACGGAATAATTCACCCCTCCACTTT.

The sample holds a few counts of this clonotype. The chain employs TRBV6-5 and TRBJ2-7; no clear D gene. Trimming shortened V by 4 bases and J by 0 bases, and 4 bases separated the two germline ends. Germline V gene data show CDR1 as MNHEY and CDR2 as SVGAGI. This CDR3 has 12 residues. The CDR3 DNA sequence: TGTGCCAGCAGTTGGACCTCCTACGAGCAGTACTTC. Translation: CASSWTSYEQYF.

This clonotype was seen a few times. The V gene is TRBV15, the J gene TRBJ2-2; no clear D. Trimming removed 0 bases at V and 1 base at J, with 3 bases between. CDR1 LNHNV and CDR2 YYDKDF come from the germline V gene (reference sequence). The length of the CDR3 is 14 residues. The CDR3 bases are TGTGCCACCAGCAGAGAACAGAACACCGGGGAGCTGTTTTTT. Translation: CATSREQNTGELFF.

This clonotype has just a few counts. The J gene is TRBJ2-3, the V gene TRBV5-1; D is perhaps TRBD1 (6 bases). V was trimmed by 0 bases and J by 3 bases, leaving 11 bases between them. The CDR3 sequence is 15 residues long. CDR1 and CDR2 from the germline V gene are SGHRS and YFSETQ. Here the CDR3 DNA reads TGCGCCAGCAGCTTGGGAGACACAGGGACAGATACGCAGTATTTT. Translating gives CASSLGDTGTDTQYF.

This sequence joins TRBV7-2 and TRBJ2-3; 8 nucleotides align to TRBD1. The CDR3 totals 15 residues. Germline V CDR1 and CDR2: SGHTA, FQGNSA. V lost 5 bases to trimming and J lost 3 bases; unmatched junction nucleotides: 7. The CDR3 bases are TGTGCCAGCAGCCCGACAGGGGTTCGTACAGATACGCAGTATTTT. As protein: CASSPTGVRTDTQYF.